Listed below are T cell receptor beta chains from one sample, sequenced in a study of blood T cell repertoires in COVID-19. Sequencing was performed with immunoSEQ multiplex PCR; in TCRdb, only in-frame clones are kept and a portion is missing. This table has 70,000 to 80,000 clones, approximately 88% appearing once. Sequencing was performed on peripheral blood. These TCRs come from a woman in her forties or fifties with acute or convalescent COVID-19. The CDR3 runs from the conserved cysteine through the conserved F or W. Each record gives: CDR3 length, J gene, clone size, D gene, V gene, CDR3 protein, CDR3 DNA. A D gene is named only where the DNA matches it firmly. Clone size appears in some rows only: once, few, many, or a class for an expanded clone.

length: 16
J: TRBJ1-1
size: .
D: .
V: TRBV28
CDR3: CASSLSGLADDTEAFF
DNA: TGTGCCAGCAGTTTATCGGGACTGGCGGACGACACTGAAGCTTTCTTT

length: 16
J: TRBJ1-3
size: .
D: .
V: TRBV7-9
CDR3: CASSPERGLSGNTIYF
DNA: TGTGCCAGCAGCCCCGAAAGGGGCCTCTCTGGAAACACCATATATTTT

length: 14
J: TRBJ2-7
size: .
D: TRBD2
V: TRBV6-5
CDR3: CASSQRGPIYEQYF
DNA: TGTGCCAGCAGCCAGCGGGGGCCGATCTACGAGCAGTACTTC

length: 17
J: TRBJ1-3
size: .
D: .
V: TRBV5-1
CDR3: CASSLGTADFSGNTIYF
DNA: TGCGCCAGCAGCTTGGGGACAGCTGACTTTTCTGGAAACACCATATATTTT

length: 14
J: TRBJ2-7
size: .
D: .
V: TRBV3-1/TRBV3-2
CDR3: CASSLGDTTYEQYF
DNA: TGTGCCAGCAGCCTAGGGGATACAACCTACGAGCAGTACTTC

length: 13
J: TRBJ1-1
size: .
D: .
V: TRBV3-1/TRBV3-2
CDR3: CASSQSRGRKAFF
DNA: TGTGCCAGCAGCCAATCAAGGGGCAGGAAAGCTTTCTTT

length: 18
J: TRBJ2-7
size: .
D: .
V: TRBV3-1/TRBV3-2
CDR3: CASSQASARAVRTYEQYF
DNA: TGTGCCAGCAGCCAAGCAAGCGCTCGAGCGGTTAGGACCTACGAGCAGTACTTC

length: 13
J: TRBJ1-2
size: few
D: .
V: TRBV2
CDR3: CASDRKGQAGYTF
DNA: TGTGCCAGTGACAGGAAAGGCCAAGCTGGCTACACCTTC

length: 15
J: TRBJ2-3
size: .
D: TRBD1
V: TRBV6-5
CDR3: CASRLDRGSTDTQYF
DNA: TGTGCCAGCAGACTAGACAGGGGGAGCACAGATACGCAGTATTTT

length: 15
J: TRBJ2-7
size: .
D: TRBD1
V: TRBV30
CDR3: CAWSGPGQGAHEQYF
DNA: TGTGCCTGGAGTGGCCCGGGACAGGGGGCCCACGAGCAGTACTTC

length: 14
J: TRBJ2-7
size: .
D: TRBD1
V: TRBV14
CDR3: CASSQVDRGHEQYF
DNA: TGTGCCAGCAGCCAAGTCGACAGGGGCCACGAGCAGTACTTC

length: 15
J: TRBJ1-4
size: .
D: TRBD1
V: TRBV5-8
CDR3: CASSPGGSVGEKLFF
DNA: TGTGCCAGCAGCCCAGGGGGGAGTGTAGGTGAAAAACTGTTTTTT